The T cell receptor (beta chain) described here comes from a study of CD8 T cells in Susac syndrome. Trimming stripped 8 bases from V and 0 bases from J, with 9 bases between. The CDR3 consists of 13 residues. Germline values: CDR1 SGHNT, CDR2 YYREEE (reference sequence). RNA, at about 0.45 to 1 ug, was reverse transcribed with random hexamers. TCRdb re-called the immunoSEQ multiplex PCR reads with MiXCR, one entry per CDR3 protein. The profile covers about 130,000 distinct CDR3 sequences, with 85% to 95% appearing a single time and 0.18% taken by the ten largest. This sequence originates from a human donor with Susac syndrome. The chain is built from TRBV5-4 and TRBJ2-1; D unresolved. The sample comprised CD8+ T cells from PBMCs. The CDR3 bases are TGTGCCAGTTACTCCAGCTCCTACAATGAGCAGTTCTTC. It translates to CASYSSSYNEQFF.